This TCR beta chain was profiled in a study of lung T cells in sarcoidosis with Löfgren's syndrome. Background on the study: Analyses focused on Löfgren's syndrome patients.

One entry per CDR3 protein, called by TCRdb with MiXCR from the reads. Among several thousand distinct CDR3 sequences listed, just under 20% were seen once. CDR1 is GTSNPN, CDR2 SVGIG, per germline (reference sequence). The CDR3 has 13 residues. V was trimmed by 3 bases and J by 8 bases, leaving 14 bases between them. The study's findings and limits: Paired TRAV12-1/TRBV2 TCRs showed CDR3 homology and preferential pairing.

This clonotype has more than one count but fewer than ten. The antigen is undetermined. This clonotype originated in a human donor with sarcoidosis (Löfgren's syndrome or another form), or a control subject (not recorded which). The chain combines TRBV30 with TRBJ1-5, with D perhaps TRBD1 (6 bases). Sequenced material: CD4+ T cells from bronchoalveolar lavage. This CDR3 is CAWSIGGQKPQHF. The CDR3 DNA reads TGTGCCTGGAGCATCGGGGGGCAAAAGCCCCAGCATTTT.